This paragraph reports one T cell receptor (beta chain). Which antigen it targets is not known. No base quality information exists; no much larger clone differs at one position. This entry belongs to a study of blood T cell repertoires in COVID-19 (dated by TCRdb to 2018 to 2020). Regarding the complete study: The collaborator samples originated in the United States, Italy and Spain and spanned the acute and convalescent phases of COVID-19. Sample metadata almost always included a de-identified subject ID, COVID-19 status, age in years and sex. The prospective study material was composed of cDNA or gDNA derived from T cells, B-cell-depleted T cells, or PBMCs. Where HLA class I and class II types were available, the types were taken from metadata supplied by the sample provider, not from assay-based typing. The repertoires were made available in a free public database intended to serve as a resource for research on the immune response to SARS-CoV-2. Deeply sampled blood TCRbeta repertoires from subjects exposed to, actively infected with, or recovered from COVID-19 were included in the dataset. Samples came from the ongoing ImmuneRACE study (first 160 participants) plus 1,254 subjects from 6 global collaborators.

Whole blood was collected in K2EDTA tubes by collaborating institutions according to the institutions' own protocols. For TCRbeta analysis, collaborators shipped samples in one of three forms: frozen whole blood, isolated PBMCs, or DNA extracted from either of those sample types. V ends up 2 bases short and J 9 bases short, with an unmatched junction base count of 18. CDR1 and CDR2 are read off the germline V gene as SGHRS and YFSETQ. Taken from cysteine to phenylalanine, the CDR3 has 18 residues. Left in the record is the CDR3 DNA by itself, 54 bases read in frame from the first base. The immunoSEQ Assay, a bias-controlled multiplex PCR, was used to amplify TCRbeta CDR3 regions from genomic DNA. The authors' pipeline ran thus. The number of nucleated cells in each sample was estimated by amplification of reference gene primers within the assay. To quantify the absolute abundance of each unique TCRbeta CDR3 rearrangement, sequence reads were collapsed and filtered. For each sample, productive Simpson clonality was calculated as the square root of Simpson's diversity index over productive rearrangements. As stored in TCRdb, this immuneACCESS dataset retains in-frame rearrangements with V and J assigned. A fraction of the clones does not appear; measured against another copy, unresolved V genes explain less than half of the discrepancy, and the remainder lacks a known reason. V, J and clone size were drawn from that table, and D and trimming were deduced from the DNA. The sample table records around 160,000 clones; 86% of these occur just once. Together, the top ten hold over 0.85% of the sample.

Results and caveats for the whole study, not just this receptor: The quantity of clinical and demographic metadata differed by source and by participant and was supplied without curation.

The clonotype was recovered from a man aged 18 to 35 with acute or convalescent COVID-19. Recombination linked TRBV5-1 to TRBJ2-1, with 9 central nucleotides matching TRBD2. The sample taken for sequencing was peripheral blood. CDR3 protein: CASSLITGGAGGPSEQFF. The DNA sequence is as follows: TGCGCCAGCAGCTTAATAACTGGTGGGGCGGGGGGGCCCAGTGAGCAGTTCTTC.